The rows below give T cell receptor beta chains drawn from one sample of a study of blood T cell repertoires in COVID-19. Repertoires were generated with immunoSEQ multiplex PCR, while TCRdb's copy carries only in-frame clones and drops some. Here the sample spans approximately 240,000 clones, approximately 86% being singletons. Material: peripheral blood. The receptors were sampled from a woman at least 80 years old with active or convalescent COVID-19. CDR3s include the opening cysteine and the closing phenylalanine or tryptophan. Expanded clones are given a class, and other clones once, few, many or no size at all.

clone_size j_call v_call cdr3_aa
- TRBJ2-3 TRBV7-2 CASSLNLAGADTQYF
- TRBJ1-2 TRBV15 CATSPTGYYGYTF
- TRBJ1-5 TRBV19 CASSIGGQGAYTKPQHF
- TRBJ2-1 TRBV19 CASNPGRLAGGREFF
- TRBJ1-2 TRBV7-2 CASSLASTGSGYTF
- TRBJ1-1 TRBV3-1/TRBV3-2 CASSLDRGRKAFF
- TRBJ1-1 TRBV29-1 CSVEDRERSLAKAFF
- TRBJ1-5 TRBV28 CACKGTGVNQPQHF
- TRBJ2-1 TRBV24-1 CATTEGRETFF
- TRBJ2-3 TRBV6-5 CASVGDGGADTQYF
few TRBJ1-2 TRBV12-3/TRBV12-4 CASSPGQGGYTF
- TRBJ2-5 TRBV19 CASSMSRGVIETQYF
few TRBJ1-5 TRBV27 CASSLVGQISNQPQHF
- TRBJ1-1 TRBV5-1 CASSLRQGALGNTEAFF
- TRBJ2-2 TRBV6-5 CASTPLAQDGELFF
few TRBJ2-7 TRBV28 CASIGSGPYEQYF
once TRBJ1-1 TRBV28 CASSLYVGGMNTEAFF
- TRBJ1-3 TRBV28 CASSLWGAGNTIYF
once TRBJ1-3 TRBV5-1 CASNASPGFAGNTIYF
- TRBJ2-5 TRBV6-5 CASTYTRGETQYF
- TRBJ1-3 TRBV10-2 CASRDSEAGNTIYF
- TRBJ1-1 TRBV9 CASSVGLTAGTEAFF
- TRBJ2-1 TRBV2 CASSGGSYYNEQFF
- TRBJ1-1 TRBV18 CASSFGTVAEAFF
- TRBJ2-5 TRBV15 CATSRGGREAQETQYF
- TRBJ1-3 TRBV2 CASSAYMGSSGNTIYF
- TRBJ1-1 TRBV5-1 CASSSRGVNTEAFF
- TRBJ2-1 TRBV5-1 CASRGVDRGHNEQFF
- TRBJ1-1 TRBV2 CASSRQGWAEAFF
- TRBJ1-6 TRBV9 CASSFGQNNSPLHF
- TRBJ1-2 TRBV3-1/TRBV3-2 CASSRDTDYGYTF
- TRBJ1-2 TRBV28 CASTTGVYGYTF
- TRBJ2-1 TRBV11-3 CASSLDNGDEQFF